Presented here are 9 T cell receptor beta chains from one specimen sequenced in a study of cytomegalovirus exposure and HLA in healthy donors. The study ran its PCR with 60 Vbeta and 13 Jbeta primers. Some clones are missing from TCRdb's copy, which holds only in-frame ones; the method was immunoSEQ multiplex PCR. The sample shows 50,000 to 75,000 clones, and about 2.1% sits with its ten largest clones. The source material was PBMCs. The source is a woman between 18 and 29 years old in good health and CMV-seronegative.

The chain has TRBV7-9 and TRBJ2-7; 7 nucleotides line up with TRBD1. After removal of 2 bases from V and 3 bases from J, the junction contained 10 bases not matched to a gene. The CDR3 spans 16 residues. In germline, CDR1 is SEHNR, CDR2 FQNEAQ (reference sequence). This CDR3 reads CASSLPRQGIFYEQYF. Written as DNA, the CDR3 is TGTGCCAGCAGCTTACCCCGACAGGGAATCTTCTACGAGCAGTACTTC.

The rearrangement links TRBV7-2 to TRBJ1-3; 7 bases agree with TRBD1. Germline-derived CDR1 and CDR2 are SGHTA and FQGNSA. The CDR3 is 14 amino acids. V dropped 5 bases and J dropped 4; count of bases not matched to a gene: 5. CDR3 nucleotides: TGTGCCAGCAGCGTACAGGGGAACGGAAACACCATATATTTT. As protein: CASSVQGNGNTIYF.

This rearrangement joins TRBV19 to TRBJ2-3; a weak D match, TRBD2 (6 bases). Germline values: CDR1 LNHDA, CDR2 SQIVND (reference sequence). This CDR3 is built from 13 residues. Trimming removed 10 bases from V and 1 base from J, with 12 bases in between. DNA of the CDR3: TGTGCCACCGGATGGGGGGGCACAGATACGCAGTATTTT. Translation gives CATGWGGTDTQYF.

Comment on this clone: This sample includes further DNA sequences coding for the same CDR3. This sequence joins TRBV5-1 and TRBJ2-5; no definite D call. This CDR3 contains 13 residues. Per germline, CDR1 SGHRS and CDR2 YFSETQ. Between the trimmed V and J ends, which lost 0 bases and 0 bases, there was a span of 3 bases. CDR3 bases: TGCGCCAGCAGCTTGGGCGACCAAGAGACCCAGTACTTC. Protein product: CASSLGDQETQYF.

J is TRBJ1-2 and V is TRBV7-8; D unresolved. Germline V gives CDR1 SGHVS, CDR2 FQNEAQ. This CDR3 is built from 15 residues. V gave up 5 bases and J gave up 3 bases, with 16 bases separating them. CDR3 in DNA: TGTGCCAGCAGCCCTGGCCCTTTTGTTGACTATGGCTACACCTTC. Amino acid sequence: CASSPGPFVDYGYTF.

V gene TRBV5-1 combines with J gene TRBJ1-2; D remains ambiguous. Trimming stripped 4 bases from V and 3 bases from J, with 13 bases between. The CDR3 is made up of 14 amino acids. CDR1 is SGHRS, CDR2 YFSETQ, per germline. The CDR3: CASSLRGYDYGYTF. In nucleotides, the CDR3 is TGCGCCAGCAGCCTCCGGGGATACGACTATGGCTACACCTTC.

This rearrangement joins TRBV9 to TRBJ2-7; 8 bases map to TRBD2. This CDR3 contains 16 residues. V dropped 0 bases and J dropped 0; count of bases not matched to a gene: 5. The germline CDR1 and CDR2 sequences are SGDLS and YYNGEE. For the CDR3, the DNA is TGTGCCAGCAGCGTAGGGACGGGGGGGTCCTCCTACGAGCAGTACTTC. It is translated as CASSVGTGGSSYEQYF. Filled out from reference TRBV9 and TRBJ2-7, the complete variable domain reads DSGVTQTPKHLITATGQRVTLRCSPRSGDLSVYWYQQSLDQGLQFLIQYYNGEERAKGNILERFSAQQFPDLHSELNLSSLELGDSALYFCASSVGTGGSSYEQYFGPGTRLTVT.

This sequence joins TRBV10-3 and TRBJ2-7; 7 bases map to TRBD2. The CDR3 contains 15 residues. Germline V CDR1 and CDR2: ENHRY, SYGVKD. The V segment lost 4 bases and the J segment 4 bases; nucleotides outside the gene matches: 10. The CDR3 DNA reads as TGTGCCATCAGTGTACGAGGGAGGGCCTCGTACGAGCAGTACTTC. Residues: CAISVRGRASYEQYF.

The chain carries TRBV14 and TRBJ1-1; possibly TRBD1 for D (5 bases). The V and J ends lost 7 bases and 7 bases respectively, with 16 bases between them. This CDR3 region has 13 residues. Germline-derived CDR1 and CDR2 are SGHDN and FVKESK. CDR3 sequence: CASNPLSRGEAFF. CDR3 DNA: TGTGCCAGCAACCCACTGAGTAGGGGTGAAGCTTTCTTT.